At least ten counts were recorded for the clone carrying this T cell receptor beta chain. Germline V lookup: CDR1 SQVTM, CDR2 ANQGSEA. The CDR3 is 16 amino acids. V lost 6 bases, J lost 0 bases, and 11 bases stayed unmatched. This sample's RNA came from whole unsorted tissue. This non-tumor lung sample came from over 3 cm beyond the tumor edge. This sample is drawn from a study of tumor and adjacent non-tumor tissue in lung cancer. About the study: Some 4.2 million productive TCRbeta reads were obtained per sample on average.

The library came from three nested PCR rounds adapted from ARM-PCR protocols. TCRdb reprocessed the multiplex PCR reads via MiXCR and lists one record per CDR3 protein. The repertoire consists of roughly 45,000 distinct CDR3 sequences, with roughly 60% occurring once and the leading ten covering 45%. The rearrangement uses TRBV29-1 and TRBJ1-1; 9 bases are a match to TRBD1. The receptor comes from a man in his forties or fifties with non-small cell lung cancer. The sequencing sample was made of distant non-tumor lung tissue. The CDR3 DNA reads TGCAGCGTGAGGGACAGGGCCCTGAGTATGAACACTGAAGCTTTCTTT. It yields the protein CSVRDRALSMNTEAFF.